This entry features one TCR beta chain sequence. As yet, its antigen is unknown. These data belong to a study of cytomegalovirus exposure and HLA in healthy donors. As for the study in general: In terms of ancestry, the Caucasian-associated cluster contained about 80% of the roughly 400 genotyped donors.

Study-wide results and caveats: A list of approximately 160 TCR beta chains associated with cytomegalovirus was given.

13 Jbeta primers and 60 Vbeta primers were used for the PCR. Clones were sequenced by immunoSEQ multiplex PCR, and TCRdb holds only the in-frame ones, with some missing. Among about 120,000 clones listed, roughly 80% were seen once. CDR1 is SNHLY, CDR2 FYNNEI, per germline. The CDR3 sequence is 12 residues long. V shed 4 bases and J shed 3 bases, with 7 bases lying between them. Donors sampled were nominally healthy, though unrecorded immune exposures were likely. The TCR was taken from a woman aged 18-30 years in good health and CMV-seronegative. The chain recombines TRBV2 with TRBJ2-7; D might be TRBD2 (5 bases). Sequenced sample: PBMCs. Here the CDR3 DNA reads TGTGCCAGCAGTGTAGGGAGCTACGAGCAGTACTTC. Amino acid sequence: CASSVGSYEQYF. The entire variable domain, with the rest obtained from reference TRBV2 and TRBJ2-7, is as follows: EPEVTQTPSHQVTQMGQEVILRCVPISNHLYFYWYRQILGQKVEFLVSFYNNEISEKSEIFDDQFSVERPDGSNFTLKIRSTKLEDSAMYFCASSVGSYEQYFGPGTRLTVT.